In its sample, the clone carrying this TCR beta chain was seen a few times. Per the germline V gene, CDR1 is SNHLY and CDR2 is FYNNEI. The V and J ends lost 4 bases and 11 bases, in that order; junction bases with no gene match: 11. This CDR3 is 14 amino acids long. The entry originates in a study of blood T cell repertoires in COVID-19. Methods used by the authors: Reference gene primer amplification gave nucleated cell count estimates. Data came from immunoSEQ multiplex PCR; TCRdb stores just in-frame clones and leaves some out. That table gives V, J and clone size, and the DNA gave D and trimming. This table holds about 170,000 clones, around nine tenths found once.

Sequencing used peripheral blood. V gene TRBV2 combines with J gene TRBJ1-1, with 9 positions matching TRBD1. The receptor's source is a man in his 70s with acute or convalescent COVID-19. The CDR3 spells CASSGPRTGARAFF. In DNA, the CDR3 is TGTGCCAGCAGTGGACCTCGGACAGGGGCAAGGGCTTTCTTT.